One sample yielded the 21 T cell receptor beta chains listed below, sequenced in a study of T cell changes during pregnancy in multiple sclerosis. The data were produced by immunoSEQ multiplex PCR, yet TCRdb's version contains in-frame clones alone and is incomplete. The repertoire holds about 38,000 clones, with 85% to 90% as singletons. Source: CD4+ T cells from peripheral blood mononuclear cells, taken before pregnancy. The origin of the receptors is a female donor with multiple sclerosis, enrolled in a pregnancy study.

The chain employs TRBV19 and TRBJ1-2, with D uncertain. Germline V gene data show CDR1 as LNHDA and CDR2 as SQIVND (reference sequence). The CDR3 has 15 residues. Trimming removed 2 bases from V and 5 bases from J, with 15 bases in between. This CDR3 reads CASSILGTSGYGYTF. The CDR3 DNA follows: TGTGCCAGTAGTATACTTGGCACCTCCGGGTATGGCTACACCTTC.

The chain links TRBV5-1 to TRBJ2-5, with 8 nucleotides matching TRBD2. The V segment lost 4 bases and the J segment 5 bases; nucleotides outside the gene matches: 7. Germline CDR1 SGHRS, CDR2 YFSETQ. The CDR3 runs 14 residues. CDR3: CASSAAGGRETQYF. The CDR3 nucleotides read TGCGCCAGCAGCGCGGCGGGGGGAAGGGAGACCCAGTACTTC.

The V and J genes are TRBV6-5 and TRBJ1-2, with no clear D. There are 14 residues in the CDR3. Germline V lookup: CDR1 MNHEY, CDR2 SVGAGI. Trimming removed 6 bases from V and 5 bases from J, with 16 bases in between. The CDR3 nucleotides read TGTGCCAGCAGCTCCCTGCGAGGGTTGTATGGCTACACCTTC. Translated: CASSSLRGLYGYTF.

The CDR3: CASSPGQGSSEQYF. DNA for the CDR3: TGTGCCAGCAGCCCGGGACAGGGGTCGTCCGAGCAGTACTTC. V usage is TRBV11-3 and J usage is TRBJ2-7; 10 bases are a match to TRBD1. CDR3 length: 14 amino acids. Germline loops: CDR1 SGHNT, CDR2 YENEEA. V dropped 5 bases and J dropped 6; count of bases not matched to a gene: 7.

The rearrangement uses TRBV4-2 and TRBJ2-7; D possibly corresponds to TRBD1 (5 bases). The CDR3 contains 13 residues. V was pared by 5 bases and J by 0 bases, with 8 bases between. Per the germline V gene, CDR1 is LGHNA and CDR2 is YNFKEQ. The CDR3 spells CASSSRVSYEQYF. The CDR3 DNA follows: TGTGCCAGCAGCTCCAGGGTCTCCTACGAGCAGTACTTC.

The chain carries TRBV6-1 and TRBJ1-1; unclear D gene. The CDR3 length is 13 residues. Germline V gives CDR1 MNHNS, CDR2 SASEGT. V was shortened by 2 bases and J by 3 bases, with 7 bases between the two germline ends. The CDR3 sequence is CASSELGHTEAFF. As DNA, the CDR3 is TGTGCCAGCAGTGAACTTGGGCACACTGAAGCTTTCTTT.

The chain is built from TRBV5-1 and TRBJ1-1, with D possibly TRBD1 on 6 matching bases. The CDR3 totals 14 residues. Germline V gene sequence: CDR1 SGHRS, CDR2 YFSETQ. Trimming cost V 5 bases and J 0 bases, with 11 bases left between them. CDR3 coding DNA: TGCGCCAGCAGTTCCAGGGGTGTGAACACTGAAGCTTTCTTT. Translating gives CASSSRGVNTEAFF.

This clone has only one observation. J is TRBJ1-6 and V is TRBV30; D may be TRBD1 (5 bases). CDR1 is GTSNPN, CDR2 SVGIG, per germline (reference sequence). The V and J ends lost 7 bases and 4 bases respectively, with 20 bases between them. The CDR3 spans 16 residues. The CDR3 here is CASTVSGGKYNSPLHF. The CDR3 DNA follows: TGTGCCTCAACAGTATCGGGGGGGAAATATAATTCACCCCTCCACTTT.

The chain is built from TRBV11-2 and TRBJ1-2; no definite D call. The CDR3 has 12 amino acids. Looked up from germline, CDR1 is SGHAT and CDR2 is FQNNGV. Trimming took off 2 bases at V and 7 bases at J, with 8 bases between the two ends. CDR3 coding DNA: TGTGCCAGCAGCTTACAACAGAGTGGCTACACCTTC. It specifies CASSLQQSGYTF.

This chain connects TRBV11-3 to TRBJ2-5, with 7 bases fitting TRBD1. V was pared by 1 base and J by 2 bases, with 4 bases of the junction left unmatched. Germline loops: CDR1 SGHNT, CDR2 YENEEA. The CDR3 consists of 15 residues. This chain's CDR3 is CASSLGGTEQETQYF. In DNA form, the CDR3 reads TGTGCCAGCAGCTTAGGGGGGACAGAACAAGAGACCCAGTACTTC.

The chain links TRBV7-2 to TRBJ1-2, with D maybe TRBD1 (5 bases). With 5 bases removed from V and 8 bases from J, the gap between germline ends came to 12 bases. The CDR3 contains 12 residues. Looked up from germline, CDR1 is SGHTA and CDR2 is FQGNSA. CDR3: CASSPGLSGYTF. The CDR3 DNA sequence: TGTGCCAGCAGCCCGGGACTTTCCGGCTACACCTTC.

Details on this clone: The junction departs from germline at one end; a sequencing error may be responsible. The CDR3 spells CASSQEVLYSNQLQHF. The CDR3 coding sequence is TGTGCCAGCAGCCAAGAAGTTCTATATAGCAATCAGCTCCAGCATTTT. The chain is built from TRBV14 and TRBJ1-5; D not resolved. This CDR3 contains 16 residues. Germline V gene sequence: CDR1 SGHDN, CDR2 FVKESK.

V is TRBV28 and J is TRBJ1-5; TRBD1 is a possible D gene (5 bases). This CDR3 spans 12 amino acids. The V end lost 8 bases, the J end lost 0 bases, and 5 bases lay between the germline ends. Germline assignment: CDR1 MDHEN and CDR2 SYDVKM. The CDR3 DNA is TGTGCCAGCGGGGCTAGCAATCAGCCCCAGCATTTT. It yields the protein CASGASNQPQHF.

The chain couples TRBV27 to TRBJ1-6; 8 bases match TRBD1. The CDR3 length is 15 residues. V was clipped by 2 bases and J by 7 bases; unmatched bases: 4. CDR1 and CDR2 from the germline V gene are MNHEY and SMNVEV (reference sequence). For the CDR3, the DNA is TGTGCCAGCAGTTTACCCGGGACAGGCAATTCACCCCTCCACTTT. It is translated as CASSLPGTGNSPLHF.

This clone has just one count. The V gene is TRBV5-1, the J gene TRBJ2-5; 7 bases fit TRBD1. The germline V gene encodes CDR1 SGHRS and CDR2 YFSETQ. With 6 bases clipped from V and 4 bases from J, the junction kept 9 bases outside the gene matches. The CDR3 is made up of 14 amino acids. The DNA of the CDR3 is TGCGCCAGCACCCGGACAGGCCGGGGAGAGACCCAGTACTTC. Protein: CASTRTGRGETQYF.

This clone was detected once. J is TRBJ2-2 and V is TRBV7-3, with D possibly matching TRBD2 (5 bases). The V end lost 5 bases, the J end lost 5 bases, and 18 bases lay between the germline ends. This CDR3 has 16 amino acids. Per the germline V gene, CDR1 is SGHTA and CDR2 is FQGTGA. DNA for the CDR3: TGTGCCAGCAGCCCAATACCCCCTCGGGGAACCGGGGAGCTGTTTTTT. Residues: CASSPIPPRGTGELFF.

The V call is TRBV11-2, the J call TRBJ1-5, with no clear D. V was pared by 2 bases and J by 2 bases, with 4 bases between. CDR1 is SGHAT, CDR2 FQNNGV, per germline. The CDR3 is made up of 13 amino acids. CDR3 sequence: CASSLTGNQPQHF. The CDR3 nucleotides read TGTGCCAGCAGCTTAACTGGCAATCAGCCCCAGCATTTT.

This clone was counted only a few times. This sequence joins TRBV12-5 and TRBJ1-1; no definite D call. From germline, CDR1 is LGHNT and CDR2 FRNRAP. The CDR3 length is 15 residues. V was cut by 0 bases and J by 1 base, with 9 bases left in between. The CDR3 reads CASGLVLGRNTEAFF. CDR3 sequence (DNA): TGTGCTAGTGGTTTGGTACTAGGGCGGAACACTGAAGCTTTCTTT.

Turning to this clone: Other DNA sequences in this sample translate to the same CDR3. The chain's CDR3 is CASSSQGAGYTF. The CDR3 DNA is TGCGCCAGCAGCTCACAGGGGGCTGGCTACACCTTC. The chain links TRBV5-1 to TRBJ1-2, with 9 bases that match TRBD1. J was trimmed by 7 bases and V by 3 bases; bases with no gene match: 1. The CDR3 sequence is 12 residues long. CDR1 SGHRS and CDR2 YFSETQ come from the germline V gene.

This clone appeared a single time. DNA of the CDR3: TGTGCCAGCAGCACGAAGACAGGGGCCGGGGAGCTGTTTTTT. Translation gives CASSTKTGAGELFF. V and J are TRBV7-3 and TRBJ2-2; 8 bases agree with TRBD1. Germline V gene lookup returns CDR1 SGHTA and CDR2 FQGTGA. CDR3 length: 14 amino acids. V shed 5 bases, J shed 6 bases, and the junction held 5 bases outside the gene matches.

The sample holds a few counts of this clone. The V and J genes are TRBV7-2 and TRBJ1-2; D unresolved. CDR3 length: 12 amino acids. The V and J ends lost 5 bases and 4 bases respectively, with 8 bases between them. Germline lookup yields CDR1 SGHTA and CDR2 FQGNSA. The CDR3 DNA is TGTGCCAGCAGCGCGGGGTTCTATGGCTACACCTTC. Amino acids: CASSAGFYGYTF.